The source of this TCR beta chain is a study of blood T cell repertoires in COVID-19. At the level of the study: COVID-19 samples, acute and convalescent, were from the United States, Italy and Spain. From T cells, B-cell-depleted T cells, or PBMCs came the material, which was cDNA or gDNA.

Source study methods: Nucleated cell number was recorded as an estimate derived from reference gene primer amplification. TCRdb's table, derived via immunoSEQ multiplex PCR, lists solely in-frame clones and lacks some. V and J calls and clone size are copied from that table; D and trimming were computed from the DNA. The data contain 85,000 to 120,000 clones, 60% to 80% of them singletons. V shed 9 bases, J shed 7 bases, and the junction held 6 bases outside the gene matches. Looked up from germline, CDR1 is ENHRY and CDR2 is SYGVKD. The CDR3 runs to 12 residues. The sequence was obtained from a man aged 60-69 years with active or convalescent COVID-19. Material for sequencing was peripheral blood. The chain joins TRBV10-3 to TRBJ2-1; 7 nucleotides align to TRBD2. DNA of the CDR3: TGTGCCATAGCGGGGAACGGTAATGAGCAGTTCTTC. This encodes CAIAGNGNEQFF.